These 22 T cell receptor beta chains were sequenced from one sample in a study of glioma-infiltrating T cells after dendritic cell vaccination. This table comes from immunoSEQ multiplex PCR, and its TCRdb copy is limited to in-frame clones, with some not included. Of 80,000 to 95,000 clones listed, about 85% were seen once; the top ten hold 8.5%. Time point here: after dendritic cell vaccination, including at tumor progression/relapse. The starting material was blood, obtained after dendritic cell vaccination. Receptors were obtained from a human donor with glioblastoma.

The chain combines TRBV29-1 with TRBJ1-3; 7 bases are shared with TRBD1. The junction had 1 base not matched to a gene; V was cut back by 2 bases and J by 0 bases. Germline CDR1 SQVTM, CDR2 ANQGSEA. The CDR3 totals 14 residues. DNA of the CDR3: TGCAGCGTTGAAAACAGGGGCTCTGGAAACACCATATATTTT. Protein sequence: CSVENRGSGNTIYF.

This chain joins TRBV13 and TRBJ2-2, with 13 bases lining up with TRBD2. The junction had 2 bases not matched to a gene; V was cut back by 0 bases and J by 1 base. CDR1 is PRHDT, CDR2 FYEKMQ, per germline (reference sequence). The CDR3 totals 18 residues. CDR3 DNA sequence: TGTGCCAGCAGCTTAGGACTAGCGGGAGGGATGAACACCGGGGAGCTGTTTTTT. Translated: CASSLGLAGGMNTGELFF.

J is TRBJ1-1 and V is TRBV5-1; a weak D match, TRBD1 (6 bases). The V gene's germline CDR1 is SGHRS and CDR2 YFSETQ. The CDR3 loop spans 15 amino acids. V shed 0 bases and J shed 0 bases, with 9 bases lying between them. The CDR3 region is CASSLDGQMNTEAFF. CDR3 bases: TGCGCCAGCAGCTTGGACGGACAGATGAACACTGAAGCTTTCTTT.

V and J are TRBV4-3 and TRBJ2-3; a weak D match, TRBD1 (6 bases). The CDR3 covers 17 residues. V lost 4 bases to trimming and J lost 4 bases, with 21 bases between them. Germline V gives CDR1 LGHNA, CDR2 YSLEER. The CDR3 is CASSPLPTGSIADTQYF. CDR3 bases: TGCGCCAGCAGCCCGCTTCCCACAGGGTCAATTGCAGATACGCAGTATTTT.

The CDR3 region is CASSLSQGFNTEAFF. CDR3 in DNA: TGTGCCAGCAGCTTGTCCCAGGGGTTCAACACTGAAGCTTTCTTT. The chain joins TRBV5-4 to TRBJ1-1; D perhaps matches TRBD1 (6 bases). Germline assignment: CDR1 SGHNT and CDR2 YYREEE (reference sequence). V shed 1 base and J shed 2 bases, with 12 bases lying between them. CDR3 length: 15 residues.

The chain links TRBV9 to TRBJ1-1, with 10 positions matching TRBD1. This CDR3 comprises 18 residues. V lost 2 bases to trimming and J lost 4 bases; unmatched junction nucleotides: 14. CDR1 and CDR2 from the germline V gene are SGDLS and YYNGEE. The CDR3 region has the DNA TGTGCCAGCAGCGTTTCAGGGGGACAGGGGTTGGGGTCCACTGAAGCTTTCTTT. Translating gives CASSVSGGQGLGSTEAFF.

This clone appeared a few times. The gene calls are TRBV5-6 and TRBJ2-7; 8 positions match TRBD1. The germline gives CDR1 SGHDT, CDR2 YYEEEE. The length of the CDR3 is 13 residues. The trim removed 5 bases at V and 5 bases at J, leaving 6 bases unmatched. The CDR3 DNA reads as TGTGCCAGCAGTTTCGGACAGGGCCACGAGCAGTACTTC. Its protein is CASSFGQGHEQYF.

The rearrangement joins TRBV5-1 to TRBJ2-7, with 11 bases matching TRBD2. Per the germline V gene, CDR1 is SGHRS and CDR2 is YFSETQ. Losses at the gene ends were 4 bases for V and 0 bases for J; bases not matched to a gene: 9. CDR3 length equals 17 residues. The CDR3 reads CASSPYLAGGSSYEQYF. The CDR3 DNA sequence: TGCGCCAGCAGCCCCTATCTAGCGGGAGGCAGCTCCTACGAGCAGTACTTC.

The chain has TRBV4-2 and TRBJ2-6, with a weak D call TRBD2 (5 bases). This CDR3 comprises 15 residues. CDR1 is LGHNA, CDR2 YNFKEQ, per germline. V was clipped by 6 bases and J by 0 bases, with 9 bases between them. As DNA, the CDR3 is TGTGCCAGCAGTCTGGCGGGCTCTGGGGCCAACGTCCTGACTTTC. This encodes CASSLAGSGANVLTF.

The chain has TRBV4-1 and TRBJ2-5; 14 positions match TRBD2. The CDR3 extends over 15 amino acids. In germline, CDR1 is MGHRA, CDR2 YSYEKL. V lost 5 bases to trimming and J lost 4 bases; unmatched junction nucleotides: 3. The CDR3 coding sequence is TGCGCCAGCAGCAGACTAGCGGGGGGGCCAGAGACCCAGTACTTC. As protein: CASSRLAGGPETQYF.

The rearrangement joins TRBV5-6 to TRBJ2-7; a weak D match, TRBD1 (5 bases). The CDR3 totals 14 residues. Per germline, CDR1 SGHDT and CDR2 YYEEEE. The V end was cut by 4 bases, the J end by 3 bases, with 14 bases between. The CDR3 region is CASSPPDDSYEQYF. The CDR3 DNA reads TGTGCCAGCAGCCCACCGGACGACAGCTACGAGCAGTACTTC.

This chain connects TRBV5-1 to TRBJ2-1; D perhaps matches TRBD2 (7 bases). Trimming cost V 3 bases and J 2 bases, with 12 bases left between them. Germline V lookup: CDR1 SGHRS, CDR2 YFSETQ. The CDR3 is made up of 15 amino acids. This CDR3 reads CASSSGRGTYNEQFF. DNA for the CDR3: TGCGCCAGCAGCTCTGGGAGGGGGACCTACAATGAGCAGTTCTTC.

V usage is TRBV30 and J usage is TRBJ2-3, with 12 bases lining up with TRBD2. V lost 0 bases, J lost 8 bases, and 6 bases stayed unmatched. This CDR3 has 15 residues. Looked up from germline, CDR1 is GTSNPN and CDR2 is SVGIG (reference sequence). The CDR3 DNA sequence: TGTGCCTGGAGTGTAAGGCTAGCGGGAGGGGCTACGCAGTATTTT. The encoded protein is CAWSVRLAGGATQYF.

The rearrangement links TRBV19 to TRBJ2-7; a weak D match, TRBD1 (5 bases). This CDR3 is built from 15 residues. Germline V CDR1 and CDR2: LNHDA, SQIVND (reference sequence). Trimming pared 6 bases from V and 6 bases from J, leaving 21 bases between. The CDR3 protein is CASSPRAGATGEQYF. The CDR3 DNA reads TGTGCCAGTAGCCCCCGAGCTGGGGCAACCGGCGAGCAGTACTTC.

The V and J genes are TRBV5-1 and TRBJ2-1; TRBD2 matches 11 bases. The CDR3 runs to 17 residues. J lost 4 bases, V lost 0 bases, and 6 bases had no gene match. The V gene's germline CDR1 is SGHRS and CDR2 YFSETQ. CDR3 nucleotides: TGCGCCAGCAGCTTGGTAGCTAGCGGGGGGCCATACAATGAGCAGTTCTTC. It codes for CASSLVASGGPYNEQFF.

V is TRBV27 and J is TRBJ1-2; 7 bases are shared with TRBD1. The CDR3 runs 14 residues. Per the germline V gene, CDR1 is MNHEY and CDR2 is SMNVEV (reference sequence). Trimming removed 2 bases from V and 8 bases from J; junction bases left unmatched: 8. The CDR3 loop reads CASSLRAGGHGYTF. The CDR3, as DNA: TGTGCCAGCAGTTTACGAGCAGGGGGGCACGGCTACACCTTC.

The CDR3 bases are TGTGCCAGCAGTCACCCCGGTGAGGGTGAGGCTTTCTTT. As protein: CASSHPGEGEAFF. This sequence joins TRBV6-5 and TRBJ1-1; D call uncertain. Germline V gene lookup returns CDR1 MNHEY and CDR2 SVGAGI. Trimming stripped 5 bases from V and 11 bases from J, with 18 bases between. The CDR3 length is 13 residues.

This chain joins TRBV18 and TRBJ1-5; D is possibly TRBD1 (6 bases). Germline assignment: CDR1 KGHSH and CDR2 LQKENI. Trimming removed 5 bases from V and 1 base from J, with 12 bases in between. The CDR3 contains 15 residues. CDR3 in amino acids: CASSTGSRSNQPQHF. The CDR3 region has the DNA TGTGCCAGCTCAACAGGGTCACGGAGCAATCAGCCCCAGCATTTT.

This chain connects TRBV7-3 to TRBJ2-3; TRBD2 agrees at 8 bases. CDR3 size: 15 residues. Germline CDR1 reads SGHTA; CDR2 reads FQGTGA. V lost 5 bases to trimming and J lost 0 bases; unmatched junction nucleotides: 4. The CDR3 DNA reads TGTGCCAGCAGCAGCCCTAGCGGGAGCACAGATACGCAGTATTTT. This codes for CASSSPSGSTDTQYF.

V is TRBV4-1 and J is TRBJ2-2; TRBD1 agrees at 11 bases. The CDR3 is made up of 16 amino acids. Per the germline V gene, CDR1 is MGHRA and CDR2 is YSYEKL. The V segment lost 4 bases and the J segment 4 bases; nucleotides outside the gene matches: 5. The CDR3 reads CASSRPGQGVTGELFF. CDR3 DNA sequence: TGCGCCAGCAGCCGCCCGGGACAGGGGGTCACCGGGGAGCTGTTTTTT.

This chain joins TRBV28 and TRBJ2-4; 16 bases agree with TRBD2. The CDR3 loop spans 23 amino acids. V lost 5 bases to trimming and J lost 1 base; unmatched junction nucleotides: 20. CDR1 is MDHEN, CDR2 SYDVKM, per germline. CDR3 sequence reads: CASSVGQGTSGRARILAKNIQYF. As DNA, the CDR3 is TGTGCCAGCAGTGTCGGACAGGGGACTAGCGGGAGGGCCCGGATTTTGGCCAAAAACATTCAGTACTTC.

The chain joins TRBV28 to TRBJ2-7; TRBD1 aligns across 7 bases. The germline gives CDR1 MDHEN, CDR2 SYDVKM. The CDR3 sequence is 17 residues long. J lost 4 bases, V lost 3 bases, and 15 bases had no gene match. The CDR3: CASSLLGTGQTNYEQYF. The DNA for the CDR3 is TGTGCCAGCAGTTTGCTGGGGACGGGACAGACGAATTACGAGCAGTACTTC.